A single sample gave rise to the 5 T cell receptor beta chains below, sequenced in a study of T-cell reconstitution after alpha-beta-depleted transplantation in children listed by TCRdb under 2016. Library method: PCR. Sequencing took place on an Illumina HiSeq 2500. TCR libraries were prepared with molecular barcoding, using unique molecular identifiers to normalize TCRbeta repertoire quantification. TCRdb itself trimmed the public reads at Q25 with fastp, ran MiXCR and retained productive beta chains. Entries are consolidated by CDR3 protein sequence, retaining the most common genes and DNA. Here the sample has about 900,000 distinct CDR3 sequences; roughly 31% occur a single time. Clones ranked in the top ten supply under 30% of the sample. In light of the paper, this sample's treatment or condition label describes: allogeneic hematopoietic cell transplantation with graft depleted of TCRalphabeta T cells and CD19 B cells.

The sequencing used PBMCs, mostly from graft donor cells, collected 360 days after TCRalphabeta/CD19-depleted stem cell transplant. These receptors all come from a boy in the first two years of life who had a stem cell transplant for SCID, so the T cells may come from the graft donor.

This clonotype was counted a few times. The chain has TRBV18 and TRBJ2-3; 8 nucleotides agree with TRBD2. Trimming removed 3 bases from V and 2 bases from J; junction bases left unmatched: 10. Germline V CDR1 and CDR2: KGHSH, LQKENI. This CDR3 has 17 residues. CDR3 sequence (DNA): TGTGCCAGCTCACCGACCATTAGCGGGGCCTTCACAGATACGCAGTATTTT. It is translated as CASSPTISGAFTDTQYF.

The sample holds a few counts of this clonotype. The chain is built from TRBV7-2 and TRBJ1-1; 7 nucleotides line up with TRBD1. The CDR3 has 14 amino acids. The V gene's germline CDR1 is SGHTA and CDR2 FQGNSA. Trimming cost V 0 bases and J 4 bases; bases outside gene matches: 2. The CDR3 spells CASSLARTGTEAFF. The CDR3 DNA is TGTGCCAGCAGCTTAGCGAGGACAGGCACTGAAGCTTTCTTT.

The chain uses TRBV3-1 and TRBJ1-1; D is uncertain. This CDR3 region has 14 residues. V was shortened by 4 bases and J by 3 bases, with 12 bases between the two germline ends. The germline gives CDR1 LGHDT, CDR2 YNNKEL (reference sequence). The CDR3 DNA is TGTGCCAGCAGCCCTGGAGGACGGGACACTGAAGCTTTCTTT. It encodes CASSPGGRDTEAFF.

This CDR3 is CASRLGLGAGGYNEQFF. The CDR3 bases are TGTGCCAGCAGGTTGGGCTTGGGGGCGGGGGGGTACAATGAGCAGTTCTTC. The genes are TRBV12-3 or TRBV12-4 and TRBJ2-1, with TRBD2 matching over 9 bases. V lost 6 bases, J lost 4 bases, and 13 bases stayed unmatched. The CDR3 has 17 amino acids.

V usage is TRBV29-1 and J usage is TRBJ2-1; maybe TRBD2 (5 bases). The ends were cut back, 3 bases at V and 6 bases at J, with 15 bases in the middle. Germline V gene sequence: CDR1 SQVTM, CDR2 ANQGSEA. CDR3 length equals 14 residues. CDR3 sequence reads: CSVDAGGWGNEQFF. The CDR3 DNA is TGCAGCGTTGATGCGGGTGGGTGGGGCAATGAGCAGTTCTTC.